This is a list of T cell receptor beta chains from one sample in a study of a mutant IDH1 vaccine in newly diagnosed glioma. The antigens of these receptors remain unknown. Clones were read by immunoSEQ multiplex PCR, and TCRdb kept only the in-frame ones, dropping some. The top ten hold 9% to 15% of the sample, which has tens of thousands of clones, over 65% seen once. This material consisted of PBMCs, taken from a glioma patient whose treatment included an IDH1 peptide vaccine. These receptors were collected from a man aged 40-55 years with glioma. CDR3s leave out the opening cysteine and the closing phenylalanine or tryptophan. Fields, in order: D gene, V gene, J gene, CDR3 protein. D genes are given only for firm matches.

TRBD2,TRBV29-1,TRBJ2-1,SVEASGDEQF
NA,TRBV4-1,TRBJ1-1,ASSHMGLGNTEAF
NA,TRBV4-1,TRBJ1-5,ASSQKAGHPWDQPQH
TRBD2,TRBV7-9,TRBJ2-1,ASSGEPGLAGGWQF
NA,TRBV19,TRBJ1-5,ASSISSYSNQPQH
NA,TRBV14,TRBJ2-3,ASSPLGSTDTQY
TRBD2,TRBV16,TRBJ2-1,ASSPGTSGRKF
NA,TRBV4-3,TRBJ1-4,ASSQDARANEKLF
TRBD1,TRBV2,TRBJ2-5,ASSQGARETQY
TRBD2,TRBV7-2,TRBJ2-3,ASSLALAGSDTQY
NA,TRBV11-3,TRBJ2-5,ASSSKGTQY
TRBD2,TRBV7-2,TRBJ2-1,ASSPRTSGRDEQF
NA,TRBV6-5,TRBJ1-2,ASSYSTSYYGYT
TRBD2,TRBV7-2,TRBJ2-7,ASSLVLAGGEGEQY
NA,TRBV30,TRBJ1-3,AWSRLGASGNTIY